The next 30 T cell receptor beta chains were all read from a single sample in a study of shared clonotypes between healthy human individuals (dated by TCRdb to the early 2020s). The protocol used for the library was the immunoSEQ multiplex PCR assay. Held by TCRdb, this immuneACCESS table contains in-frame sequences only and omits some clones. Under half of the omission traces to an unresolved V gene where checked; the cause of the rest is unknown. Recorded for this sample are 2,500,000 or so clones; more than 85% of them occurred a single time. Approximately 0.36% of the sample is in the top ten clones. The sequencing input was naive CD4+ T cells from PBMCs. The sample's cell subset or site, from its label and the paper: CD45RA+ positively selected. These receptors all stem from a young man in good health. Some clones in this sample may be carry-over from other donors' samples.

This chain links TRBV7-8 with TRBJ2-5; D remains unclear. The V and J ends lost 2 bases and 2 bases respectively, with 6 bases between them. The CDR3 has 13 residues. Germline V gives CDR1 SGHVS, CDR2 FQNEAQ. CDR3 in amino acids: CASSLYSQETQYF. CDR3 in DNA: TGTGCCAGCAGCTTATACAGTCAAGAGACCCAGTACTTC.

The gene calls are TRBV28 and TRBJ1-4; 7 bases line up with TRBD1. The trim removed 5 bases at V and 8 bases at J, leaving 8 bases unmatched. Germline CDR1 reads MDHEN; CDR2 reads SYDVKM. The CDR3 covers 14 residues. CDR3 DNA: TGTGCCAGCAGTGACGGACAGGCTCACGAAAAACTGTTTTTT. Its translation: CASSDGQAHEKLFF.

This chain joins TRBV7-2 and TRBJ1-1, with D uncertain. Between the trimmed V and J ends, which lost 2 bases and 3 bases, there was a span of 10 bases. CDR1 SGHTA and CDR2 FQGNSA come from the germline V gene. CDR3 size: 14 residues. CDR3 nucleotides: TGTGCCAGCAGCTTACGAAGATTAGACACTGAAGCTTTCTTT. Translating gives CASSLRRLDTEAFF.

The CDR3 DNA reads TGTGCCAGCTCCGAGGACGGACACTATGGCTACACCTTC. It yields the protein CASSEDGHYGYTF. The V call is TRBV18, the J call TRBJ1-2; no clear D gene. V was trimmed by 6 bases and J by 3 bases, leaving 11 bases between them. Germline V gene lookup returns CDR1 KGHSH and CDR2 LQKENI. This CDR3 contains 13 residues.

This chain uses TRBV6-5 with TRBJ2-3, with a weak D call TRBD1 (5 bases). The V end was cut by 5 bases, the J end by 1 base, with 7 bases between. The CDR3 spans 13 residues. CDR1 and CDR2 from the germline V gene are MNHEY and SVGAGI. The CDR3 DNA follows: TGTGCCAGCAGTACCAGGGGCACAGATACGCAGTATTTT. Protein: CASSTRGTDTQYF.

The rearrangement uses TRBV5-1 and TRBJ2-7; possible D gene TRBD1, 6 bases. Germline loops: CDR1 SGHRS, CDR2 YFSETQ. This CDR3 is 14 amino acids long. Trimming stripped 3 bases from V and 3 bases from J, with 13 bases between. For the CDR3, the DNA is TGCGCCAGCAGCTCACCCTCAGGGGACTACGAGCAGTACTTC. Residues: CASSSPSGDYEQYF.

To note about this clone: Other DNA sequences within the sample encode an identical CDR3. This chain connects TRBV25-1 to TRBJ1-3; no reliable D call. Trimming cost V 6 bases and J 1 base, with 4 bases left between them. The CDR3 is made up of 12 amino acids. Germline-derived CDR1 and CDR2 are MGHDK and SYGVNS. The CDR3 sequence is CASRGSGNTIYF. The CDR3 nucleotides are TGTGCCAGCAGGGGATCTGGAAACACCATATATTTT.

About this clone itself: Other DNA variants within this sample encode the same CDR3. The chain uses TRBV6-6 and TRBJ2-1; the D is unclear. Germline V CDR1 and CDR2: MNHNY, SVGAGI (reference sequence). The CDR3 has 13 residues. The germline V and J ends were trimmed by 2 bases and 4 bases, with 6 bases remaining between them. Here the CDR3 DNA reads TGTGCCAGCAGTTACGATGGATACAATGAGCAGTTCTTC. It specifies CASSYDGYNEQFF.

The rearrangement joins TRBV28 to TRBJ2-7, with D hard to call. This CDR3 is 13 amino acids long. Trimming took 6 bases from V and 3 from J, leaving 12 bases between them. Germline V gene data show CDR1 as MDHEN and CDR2 as SYDVKM. The CDR3 DNA reads TGTGCCAGCAGGCCGTCCCGGCTCTACGAGCAGTACTTC. As protein: CASRPSRLYEQYF.

This clone is a singleton in its sample. The chain has TRBV9 and TRBJ1-1, with D uncertain. CDR3 length equals 15 residues. The V end lost 4 bases, the J end lost 5 bases, and 18 bases lay between the germline ends. The germline V gene has CDR1 SGDLS and CDR2 YYNGEE. CDR3 DNA: TGTGCCAGCAGCCCGGGATCAGAGGTTTTGACTGAAGCTTTCTTT. This gives the protein CASSPGSEVLTEAFF.

The chain couples TRBV4-1 to TRBJ2-6; unclear D gene. V lost 0 bases to trimming and J lost 0 bases, with 9 bases between them. Germline V lookup: CDR1 MGHRA, CDR2 YSYEKL. This CDR3 has 17 residues. The CDR3 region is CASSQEHLSSGANVLTF. The CDR3 nucleotides read TGCGCCAGCAGCCAAGAACACTTATCCTCTGGGGCCAACGTCCTGACTTTC.

This sequence joins TRBV19 and TRBJ1-1, with 10 bases lining up with TRBD1. Germline CDR1 reads LNHDA; CDR2 reads SQIVND (reference sequence). This CDR3 spans 14 amino acids. V trimming: 6 bases; J trimming: 7 bases; junction bases outside the gene matches: 8. The CDR3 DNA sequence: TGTGCCAGTAGGGGGACAGGGGCCACAAATGAAGCTTTCTTT. It codes for CASRGTGATNEAFF. Filled out from reference TRBV19 and TRBJ1-1, the complete variable domain reads DGGITQSPKYLFRKEGQNVTLSCEQNLNHDAMYWYRQDPGQGLRLIYYSQIVNDFQKGDIAEGYSVSREKKESFPLTVTSAQKNPTAFYLCASRGTGATNEAFFGQGTRLTVV.

This sequence joins TRBV29-1 and TRBJ1-1; TRBD1 agrees at 7 bases. V was pared by 5 bases and J by 4 bases, with 7 bases of the junction left unmatched. The CDR3 sequence is 13 residues long. CDR1 is SQVTM, CDR2 ANQGSEA, per germline. In DNA, the CDR3 is TGCAGCGTTACCAGGGGGGGTGGCACTGAAGCTTTCTTT. Protein: CSVTRGGGTEAFF.

Remarks on this clone: The sample carries other DNA sequences with the same CDR3. The chain couples TRBV29-1 to TRBJ2-3, with D perhaps TRBD2 (5 bases). The CDR3 contains 12 residues. Germline-derived CDR1 and CDR2 are SQVTM and ANQGSEA. V was cut by 3 bases and J by 4 bases, with 8 bases left in between. The CDR3 here is CSVDLGADTQYF. The CDR3 nucleotides are TGCAGCGTTGATCTGGGAGCAGATACGCAGTATTTT.

The rearrangement links TRBV5-4 to TRBJ2-3; 12 bases agree with TRBD2. The germline V gene encodes CDR1 SGHNT and CDR2 YYREEE (reference sequence). This CDR3 is 15 amino acids long. Trimming cost V 4 bases and J 6 bases; bases outside gene matches: 6. CDR3 residues: CASSQGLAGQDTQYF. CDR3 DNA: TGTGCCAGCAGCCAAGGACTAGCGGGACAGGATACGCAGTATTTT.

The rearrangement uses TRBV28 and TRBJ2-2; TRBD1 is a possible D gene (6 bases). The germline CDR1 and CDR2 sequences are MDHEN and SYDVKM. This CDR3 has 15 amino acids. Trimming pared 4 bases from V and 1 base from J, leaving 10 bases between. This CDR3 is CASSYRDMNTGELFF. The CDR3 coding sequence is TGTGCCAGCAGTTACAGGGACATGAACACCGGGGAGCTGTTTTTT.

J is TRBJ2-1 and V is TRBV7-2; TRBD1 might be the D (5 bases). Trimming shortened V by 5 bases and J by 0 bases, and 11 bases separated the two germline ends. The CDR3 totals 15 residues. Germline V gene lookup returns CDR1 SGHTA and CDR2 FQGNSA. The CDR3 spells CASSIRQRSYNEQFF. The CDR3, as DNA: TGTGCCAGCAGCATCCGACAGCGCTCCTACAATGAGCAGTTCTTC.

J is TRBJ2-7 and V is TRBV11-2, with D unclear. CDR3 length equals 17 residues. Germline assignment: CDR1 SGHAT and CDR2 FQNNGV. V was cut by 0 bases and J by 0 bases, with 15 bases left in between. As DNA, the CDR3 is TGTGCCAGCAGCTTAGATGGCGGCAGAAGCCCCTCCTACGAGCAGTACTTC. Its translation is CASSLDGGRSPSYEQYF.

V and J are TRBV28 and TRBJ2-7, with D perhaps matching TRBD2 (5 bases). V was clipped by 5 bases and J by 4 bases, with 15 bases between them. CDR3 length: 14 residues. Germline values: CDR1 MDHEN, CDR2 SYDVKM. The CDR3 reads CASSHGLGVYEQYF. The CDR3 nucleotides are TGTGCCAGCAGTCATGGACTCGGAGTTTACGAGCAGTACTTC.

J is TRBJ1-2 and V is TRBV7-2; D is perhaps TRBD1 (5 bases). Germline assignment: CDR1 SGHTA and CDR2 FQGNSA. The CDR3 is 14 residues long. Trimming removed 2 bases at V and 1 base at J, with 8 bases between. CDR3: CASSLLTVNYGYTF. CDR3 DNA sequence: TGTGCCAGCAGCTTATTGACAGTTAACTATGGCTACACCTTC.

V usage is TRBV6-5 and J usage is TRBJ2-6; D not resolved. This CDR3 has 15 residues. CDR1 and CDR2 from the germline V gene are MNHEY and SVGAGI. Trimming pared 6 bases from V and 4 bases from J, leaving 13 bases between. CDR3 sequence reads: CASRSEKAGANVLTF. DNA for the CDR3: TGTGCCAGCAGAAGCGAAAAGGCCGGGGCCAACGTCCTGACTTTC.

The V and J genes are TRBV27 and TRBJ2-1, with TRBD2 as a possible D gene (5 bases). The V end was cut by 5 bases, the J end by 0 bases, with 20 bases between. Germline V gives CDR1 MNHEY, CDR2 SMNVEV (reference sequence). The CDR3 is 18 amino acids. The CDR3 region is CASSLPRRRVSSYNEQFF. CDR3 coding DNA: TGTGCCAGCAGTCTCCCTCGTCGGCGGGTAAGCTCCTACAATGAGCAGTTCTTC.

The rearrangement joins TRBV9 to TRBJ2-1; D may correspond to TRBD1 or TRBD2 (5 bases each). CDR3 length: 12 amino acids. The V gene lost 6 bases and the J gene lost 6 bases, with 10 bases spanning the gap. Germline V gene data show CDR1 as SGDLS and CDR2 as YYNGEE. This CDR3 is CASTRDGNEQFF. As DNA, the CDR3 is TGTGCCAGCACCCGGGACGGCAATGAGCAGTTCTTC.

As concerns this clone: The same CDR3 also results from other DNA sequences found in this sample. The gene calls are TRBV7-9 and TRBJ2-7; no clear D gene. Trimming took off 5 bases at V and 4 bases at J, with 6 bases between the two ends. The CDR3 consists of 11 residues. The germline V gene has CDR1 SEHNR and CDR2 FQNEAQ (reference sequence). The CDR3 DNA is TGTGCCAGCAGCCGATCTTACGAGCAGTACTTC. Residues: CASSRSYEQYF.

The chain joins TRBV14 to TRBJ2-3; tentatively, D is TRBD2 (6 bases). Looked up from germline, CDR1 is SGHDN and CDR2 is FVKESK. This CDR3 is 14 amino acids long. Trimming removed 3 bases from V and 1 base from J, with 8 bases in between. This CDR3 is CASSQDYGTDTQYF. Written as DNA, the CDR3 is TGTGCCAGCAGCCAGGACTACGGCACAGATACGCAGTATTTT. The entire variable domain, with the rest obtained from reference TRBV14 and TRBJ2-3, is as follows: EAGVTQFPSHSVIEKGQTVTLRCDPISGHDNLYWYRRVMGKEIKFLLHFVKESKQDESGMPNNRFLAERTGGTYSTLKVQPAELEDSGVYFCASSQDYGTDTQYFGPGTRLTVL.

The chain's CDR3 is CASSLGQGGTGELFF. The CDR3 DNA sequence: TGTGCCAGCAGCTTGGGACAGGGTGGGACCGGGGAGCTGTTTTTT. V gene TRBV7-8 combines with J gene TRBJ2-2; 9 positions agree with TRBD1. Per the germline V gene, CDR1 is SGHVS and CDR2 is FQNEAQ. The CDR3 contains 15 residues. The trim removed 3 bases at V and 5 bases at J, leaving 4 bases unmatched. The full variable domain, completed using reference TRBV7-8 and TRBJ2-2, is GAGVSQSPRYKVAKRGQDVALRCDPISGHVSLFWYQQALGQGPEFLTYFQNEAQLDKSGLPSDRFFAERPEGSVSTLKIQRTQQEDSAVYLCASSLGQGGTGELFFGEGSRLTVL.

Of note for this clone: Other DNA sequences from this sample encode an identical CDR3 as well. J is TRBJ2-1 and V is TRBV5-1; the match to TRBD2 covers 10 bases. With V trimmed by 2 bases and J by 6 bases, 5 bases remained unmatched. The CDR3 sequence is 15 residues long. The germline CDR1 and CDR2 sequences are SGHRS and YFSETQ. The CDR3 here is CASSFLAGVSNEQFF. In nucleotides, the CDR3 is TGCGCCAGCAGCTTTCTAGCGGGAGTTTCCAATGAGCAGTTCTTC.

The chain is built from TRBV7-9 and TRBJ1-2; D call uncertain. CDR1 and CDR2 from the germline V gene are SEHNR and FQNEAQ (reference sequence). V lost 0 bases to trimming and J lost 8 bases, with 19 bases between them. The CDR3 is 16 residues long. Written as DNA, the CDR3 is TGTGCCAGCAGCTTAGCCTCAGGTCCACCTCGTGGGGGCTACACCTTC. Translation: CASSLASGPPRGGYTF.

The J gene is TRBJ2-1, the V gene TRBV7-2; D unresolved. V gave up 2 bases and J gave up 2 bases, with 13 bases separating them. This CDR3 is 16 amino acids long. CDR1 and CDR2 (germline): SGHTA, FQGNSA. CDR3 bases: TGTGCCAGCAGCTTAATCGGCCGGGCGGCCTACAATGAGCAGTTCTTC. This translates into CASSLIGRAAYNEQFF.

A single count supports this clone. J is TRBJ2-5 and V is TRBV19, with TRBD2 matching over 12 bases. The germline V gene encodes CDR1 LNHDA and CDR2 SQIVND (reference sequence). CDR3 length equals 15 residues. Trimming took 3 bases from V and 5 from J; bases not matched to a gene: 4. The DNA for the CDR3 is TGTGCCAGTAGTATCGGACTAGCGGGGTGGGAGACCCAGTACTTC. Protein product: CASSIGLAGWETQYF.